This record covers a single T cell receptor (beta chain). Authors' data handling: Counts of nucleated cells, estimated from reference gene primer amplification, were obtained. The method was immunoSEQ multiplex PCR; TCRdb's version includes in-frame clones alone and lacks a portion of them. V and J calls and clone size are copied from that table; D and trimming were computed from the DNA. The table has about 130,000 clones, roughly 90% seen once. This record comes from a study of blood T cell repertoires in COVID-19. Study-wide background: Sites across the United States, Italy and Spain contributed samples from acute and convalescent COVID-19. PBMCs, B-cell-depleted T cells, or T cells provided the cDNA or gDNA that made up the material.

Deletions cut 0 bases from V and 3 bases from J, with 6 bases between. CDR3 length: 14 residues. CDR1 is SGHRS, CDR2 YFSETQ, per germline. The chain has TRBV5-1 and TRBJ1-4, with D perhaps TRBD1 (6 bases). The sequencing sample was made of peripheral blood. The source is a man aged 70-80 years with active COVID-19. CDR3 residues: CASSLGTANEKLFF. The CDR3 nucleotides are TGCGCCAGCAGCTTGGGGACAGCTAATGAAAAACTGTTTTTT. The full variable domain, rest sourced from reference TRBV5-1 and TRBJ1-4, is KAGVTQTPRYLIKTRGQQVTLSCSPISGHRSVSWYQQTPGQGLQFLFEYFSETQRNKGNFPGRFSGRQFSNSRSEMNVSTLELGDSALYLCASSLGTANEKLFFGSGTQLSVL.